These T cell receptor beta chains were read from a single sample in a study of Graves' ophthalmopathy and Graves' hyperthyroidism. TCRdb reprocessed the multiplex PCR reads via MiXCR and lists one record per CDR3 protein. The repertoire holds over a million distinct CDR3 sequences, about 40% seen once, with 11% in the top ten. Material for sequencing was peripheral blood or thyroid tissue (not recorded which). The receptors were gathered from an adult man with Graves' hyperthyroidism. CDR3s include the opening cysteine and the closing phenylalanine or tryptophan. The D gene is left open where the match is weak. Expanded clones are given a class, and other clones once, few, many or no size at all.

J gene: TRBJ1-2
V gene: TRBV10-3
D gene: -
clone size: many
CDR3 protein: CAISEPPRDGYTF
CDR3 DNA: TGTGCCATCAGTGAGCCACCTAGGGATGGCTACACCTTC

J gene: TRBJ2-3
V gene: TRBV7-2
D gene: TRBD2
clone size: -
CDR3 protein: CASSQEEAGRTDTQYF
CDR3 DNA: TGTGCCAGCAGCCAAGAAGAAGCGGGGCGCACAGATACGCAGTATTTT

J gene: TRBJ1-5
V gene: TRBV7-2
D gene: -
clone size: -
CDR3 protein: CASSLNPQHF
CDR3 DNA: TGTGCCAGCAGCTTAAACCCCCAGCATTTT

J gene: TRBJ1-2
V gene: TRBV25-1
D gene: -
clone size: -
CDR3 protein: CASSDRRGTSGGYTF
CDR3 DNA: TGTGCCAGCAGCGACCGTAGGGGGACCTCAGGAGGCTACACCTTC

J gene: TRBJ1-5
V gene: TRBV2
D gene: -
clone size: many
CDR3 protein: CASSEAGDRFRDQPQHF
CDR3 DNA: TGTGCCAGCAGTGAAGCAGGCGACAGGTTTCGGGATCAGCCCCAGCATTTT

J gene: TRBJ1-3
V gene: TRBV7-8
D gene: -
clone size: -
CDR3 protein: CASSLTVAGHTRYSGNTIYF
CDR3 DNA: TGTGCCAGCAGCTTAACGGTGGCTGGGCACACCCGTTACTCTGGAAACACCATATATTTT

J gene: TRBJ1-5
V gene: TRBV29-1
D gene: -
clone size: -
CDR3 protein: CSLAGDQPQHF
CDR3 DNA: TGCAGCTTAGCAGGGGATCAGCCCCAGCATTTT

J gene: TRBJ1-4
V gene: TRBV7-8
D gene: TRBD1
clone size: -
CDR3 protein: CASSPTGGWEKLFF
CDR3 DNA: TGTGCCAGCAGCCCTACAGGGGGCTGGGAAAAACTGTTTTTT

J gene: TRBJ2-7
V gene: TRBV6-2/TRBV6-3
D gene: -
clone size: few
CDR3 protein: CASSYRTVSYEQYF
CDR3 DNA: TGTGCCAGCAGTTACCGGACAGTTTCCTACGAGCAGTACTTC

J gene: TRBJ2-5
V gene: TRBV7-8
D gene: -
clone size: many
CDR3 protein: CASSFPQVRTQYF
CDR3 DNA: TGTGCCAGCAGCTTCCCGCAGGTCAGGACCCAGTACTTC

J gene: TRBJ1-5
V gene: TRBV24-1
D gene: -
clone size: many
CDR3 protein: CATSRDHNQPQHF
CDR3 DNA: TGTGCCACCAGCCGGGATCACAATCAGCCCCAGCATTTT

J gene: TRBJ1-5
V gene: TRBV7-2
D gene: -
clone size: -
CDR3 protein: CASSSSGLETQHF
CDR3 DNA: TGTGCCAGCAGCTCCTCAGGGTTGGAGACCCAGCATTTT

J gene: TRBJ1-1
V gene: TRBV7-9
D gene: -
clone size: many
CDR3 protein: CASSLLWGVGVKIEAFF
CDR3 DNA: TGTGCCAGCAGCTTACTCTGGGGGGTTGGGGTCAAGATTGAAGCTTTCTTT

J gene: TRBJ1-2
V gene: TRBV9
D gene: -
clone size: many
CDR3 protein: CASSVASQGYGYTF
CDR3 DNA: TGTGCCAGCAGCGTAGCTAGTCAGGGCTATGGCTACACCTTC

J gene: TRBJ1-1
V gene: TRBV4-2
D gene: -
clone size: -
CDR3 protein: CASSQELYMEQDTEAFF
CDR3 DNA: TGTGCCAGCAGCCAAGAGCTGTATATGGAACAGGACACTGAAGCTTTCTTT

J gene: TRBJ2-3
V gene: TRBV29-1
D gene: -
clone size: -
CDR3 protein: CSGGGLLAKWDTQYF
CDR3 DNA: TGCAGCGGAGGGGGTTTGCTAGCGAAGTGGGATACGCAGTATTTT

J gene: TRBJ1-1
V gene: TRBV18
D gene: -
clone size: -
CDR3 protein: CASSQNRGLVAEAFF
CDR3 DNA: TGTGCCAGCTCACAAAACCGGGGGCTGGTCGCTGAAGCTTTCTTT

J gene: TRBJ2-5
V gene: TRBV5-6
D gene: TRBD1
clone size: -
CDR3 protein: CASSAWDRGLQETQYF
CDR3 DNA: TGTGCCAGCAGCGCATGGGACAGGGGACTACAAGAGACCCAGTACTTC

J gene: TRBJ1-5
V gene: TRBV19
D gene: TRBD1
clone size: few
CDR3 protein: CASRYNEGQGDQPQHF
CDR3 DNA: TGTGCCAGTAGATACAATGAAGGACAGGGAGATCAGCCCCAGCATTTT

J gene: TRBJ2-5
V gene: TRBV12-3/TRBV12-4
D gene: -
clone size: few
CDR3 protein: CASMGRTQYF
CDR3 DNA: TGTGCCAGCATGGGTAGGACCCAGTACTTC

J gene: TRBJ2-7
V gene: TRBV12-3/TRBV12-4
D gene: -
clone size: -
CDR3 protein: CASSYQDFHYEQYF
CDR3 DNA: TGTGCCAGCAGTTACCAGGACTTCCACTACGAGCAGTACTTC

J gene: TRBJ1-2
V gene: TRBV10-3
D gene: -
clone size: -
CDR3 protein: CAISPGGGGSNYGYTF
CDR3 DNA: TGTGCCATCAGCCCCGGAGGGGGGGGTTCTAACTATGGCTACACCTTC

J gene: TRBJ2-6
V gene: TRBV10-3
D gene: -
clone size: many
CDR3 protein: CAISEVSGANVLTF
CDR3 DNA: TGTGCCATCAGTGAGGTCTCTGGGGCCAACGTCCTGACTTTC

J gene: TRBJ1-1
V gene: TRBV19
D gene: -
clone size: many
CDR3 protein: CASKVLNTEAFF
CDR3 DNA: TGTGCCAGTAAGGTACTGAACACTGAAGCTTTCTTT

J gene: TRBJ1-5
V gene: TRBV6-5
D gene: -
clone size: -
CDR3 protein: CASSGRTVNQPQHF
CDR3 DNA: TGTGCCAGCAGTGGTCGGACGGTCAATCAGCCCCAGCATTTT

J gene: TRBJ2-7
V gene: TRBV25-1
D gene: TRBD2
clone size: -
CDR3 protein: CAISDPGAGIVSYEQYF
CDR3 DNA: TGTGCCATCAGTGACCCGGGAGCGGGAATAGTGTCCTACGAGCAGTACTTC

J gene: TRBJ1-5
V gene: TRBV4-1
D gene: -
clone size: many
CDR3 protein: CASSQIGHSQPQHF
CDR3 DNA: TGCGCCAGCAGCCAAATTGGACATAGTCAGCCCCAGCATTTT

J gene: TRBJ2-1
V gene: TRBV7-9
D gene: -
clone size: few
CDR3 protein: CASRPGPSPPQFF
CDR3 DNA: TGTGCCAGCAGACCGGGACCCTCTCCTCCGCAGTTCTTC

J gene: TRBJ2-3
V gene: TRBV20-1
D gene: TRBD2
clone size: few
CDR3 protein: CSARPGLADTQYF
CDR3 DNA: TGCAGTGCTAGGCCGGGACTAGCAGATACGCAGTATTTT

J gene: TRBJ2-5
V gene: TRBV29-1
D gene: TRBD2
clone size: many
CDR3 protein: CSGGSSGQETQYF
CDR3 DNA: TGCAGCGGCGGATCTAGCGGACAAGAGACCCAGTACTTC

J gene: TRBJ2-2
V gene: TRBV20-1
D gene: TRBD2
clone size: many
CDR3 protein: CSASGRLDTGELFF
CDR3 DNA: TGCAGTGCTAGCGGGAGGCTGGACACCGGGGAGCTGTTTTTT

J gene: TRBJ1-5
V gene: TRBV9
D gene: -
clone size: -
CDR3 protein: CASSVGGGTVETQHF
CDR3 DNA: TGTGCCAGCAGCGTAGGAGGGGGGACGGTTGAGACCCAGCATTTT

J gene: TRBJ1-6
V gene: TRBV27
D gene: -
clone size: -
CDR3 protein: CASSSRDGGTEPLHF
CDR3 DNA: TGTGCCAGCAGTTCCCGGGACGGAGGGACTGAACCCCTCCACTTT

J gene: TRBJ1-5
V gene: TRBV20-1
D gene: -
clone size: many
CDR3 protein: CSASWLNQPQHF
CDR3 DNA: TGCAGTGCTAGTTGGCTGAATCAGCCCCAGCATTTT

J gene: TRBJ1-5
V gene: TRBV19
D gene: -
clone size: -
CDR3 protein: CASSPGPRYQPQHF
CDR3 DNA: TGTGCCAGTAGCCCCGGGCCCAGGTATCAGCCCCAGCATTTT

J gene: TRBJ2-5
V gene: TRBV10-3
D gene: TRBD2
clone size: many
CDR3 protein: CAISQLAGGQETQYF
CDR3 DNA: TGTGCCATCAGTCAACTAGCGGGGGGACAAGAGACCCAGTACTTC

J gene: TRBJ2-7
V gene: TRBV19
D gene: TRBD2
clone size: many
CDR3 protein: CASSMGSGMWDEQYF
CDR3 DNA: TGTGCCAGTAGTATGGGTAGCGGGATGTGGGACGAGCAGTACTTC

J gene: TRBJ1-5
V gene: TRBV12-3/TRBV12-4
D gene: TRBD1
clone size: few
CDR3 protein: CASSPSPTGPMSNQPQHF
CDR3 DNA: TGTGCCAGCAGTCCCTCCCCGACAGGGCCTATGAGCAATCAGCCCCAGCATTTT

J gene: TRBJ1-5
V gene: TRBV10-3
D gene: -
clone size: many
CDR3 protein: CAISRGQINQPQHF
CDR3 DNA: TGTGCCATCAGCCGAGGACAGATCAATCAGCCCCAGCATTTT

J gene: TRBJ2-7
V gene: TRBV28
D gene: -
clone size: few
CDR3 protein: CASRHVTATYEQYF
CDR3 DNA: TGTGCCAGCAGGCATGTGACTGCCACCTACGAGCAGTACTTC

J gene: TRBJ2-2
V gene: TRBV7-9
D gene: TRBD2
clone size: -
CDR3 protein: CASSSGTSGYTGELFF
CDR3 DNA: TGTGCCAGCAGCTCCGGGACTAGCGGCTACACCGGGGAGCTGTTTTTT

J gene: TRBJ1-3
V gene: TRBV9
D gene: TRBD1
clone size: many
CDR3 protein: CASSPGTVSGNTIYF
CDR3 DNA: TGCGCCAGCAGCCCGGGGACAGTCTCTGGAAACACCATATATTTT

J gene: TRBJ2-7
V gene: TRBV12-3/TRBV12-4
D gene: -
clone size: -
CDR3 protein: CASADISYEQYF
CDR3 DNA: TGTGCCAGTGCGGATATCTCCTACGAGCAGTACTTC